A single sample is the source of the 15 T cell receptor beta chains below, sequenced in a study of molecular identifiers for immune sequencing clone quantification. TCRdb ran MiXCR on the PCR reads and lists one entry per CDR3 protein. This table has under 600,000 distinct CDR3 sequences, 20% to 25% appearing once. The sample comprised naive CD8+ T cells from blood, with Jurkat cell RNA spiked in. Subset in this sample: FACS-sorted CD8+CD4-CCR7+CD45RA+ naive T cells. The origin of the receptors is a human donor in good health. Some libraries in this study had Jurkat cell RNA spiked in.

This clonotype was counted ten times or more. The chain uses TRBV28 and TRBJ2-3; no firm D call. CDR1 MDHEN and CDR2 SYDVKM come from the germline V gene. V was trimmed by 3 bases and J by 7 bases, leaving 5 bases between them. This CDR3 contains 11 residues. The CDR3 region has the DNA TGTGCCAGCAGTTTGGACCATACGCAGTATTTT. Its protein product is CASSLDHTQYF. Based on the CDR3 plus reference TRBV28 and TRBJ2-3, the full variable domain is DVKVTQSSRYLVKRTGEKVFLECVQDMDHENMFWYRQDPGLGLRLIYFSYDVKMKEKGDIPEGYSVSREKKERFSLILESASTNQTSMYLCASSLDHTQYFGPGTRLTVL.

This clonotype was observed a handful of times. Here the CDR3 reads CASSQGRQDYSNQPQHF. The CDR3 DNA reads as TGTGCCAGCAGCCAAGGACGACAGGACTATAGCAATCAGCCCCAGCATTTT. V is TRBV3-1 and J is TRBJ1-5; maybe TRBD1 (6 bases). Germline CDR1 and CDR2: LGHDT and YNNKEL (reference sequence). Trimming took off 1 base at V and 0 bases at J, with 13 bases between the two ends. The CDR3 has 17 amino acids.

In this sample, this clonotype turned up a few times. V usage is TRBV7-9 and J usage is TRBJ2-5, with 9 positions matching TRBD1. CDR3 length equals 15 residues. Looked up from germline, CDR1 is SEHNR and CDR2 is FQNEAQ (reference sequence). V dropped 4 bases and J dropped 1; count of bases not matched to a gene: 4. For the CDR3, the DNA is TGTGCCAGCAGCTCCAGGGACAGGGCCCAAGAGACCCAGTACTTC. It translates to CASSSRDRAQETQYF.

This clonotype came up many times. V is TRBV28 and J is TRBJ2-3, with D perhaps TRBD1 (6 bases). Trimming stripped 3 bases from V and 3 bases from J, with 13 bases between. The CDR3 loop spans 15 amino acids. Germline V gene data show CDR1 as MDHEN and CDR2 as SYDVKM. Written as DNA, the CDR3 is TGTGCCAGCAGTTTTTCCGGCAGGGGTACAGATACGCAGTATTTT. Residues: CASSFSGRGTDTQYF.

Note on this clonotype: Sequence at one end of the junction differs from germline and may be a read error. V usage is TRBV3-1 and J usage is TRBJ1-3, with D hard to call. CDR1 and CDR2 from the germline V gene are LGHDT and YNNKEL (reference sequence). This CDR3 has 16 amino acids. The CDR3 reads CASSHPESFSGDTIYF. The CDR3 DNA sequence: TGTGCCAGCAGCCATCCCGAGTCGTTCTCTGGAGACACCATATATTTT.

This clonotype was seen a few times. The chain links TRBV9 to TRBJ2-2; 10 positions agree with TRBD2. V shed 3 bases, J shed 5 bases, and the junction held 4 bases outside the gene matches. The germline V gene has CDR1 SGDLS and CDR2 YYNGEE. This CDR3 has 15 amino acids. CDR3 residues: CASSGIAGGTGELFF. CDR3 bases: TGTGCCAGCAGCGGGATAGCGGGAGGTACCGGGGAGCTGTTTTTT.

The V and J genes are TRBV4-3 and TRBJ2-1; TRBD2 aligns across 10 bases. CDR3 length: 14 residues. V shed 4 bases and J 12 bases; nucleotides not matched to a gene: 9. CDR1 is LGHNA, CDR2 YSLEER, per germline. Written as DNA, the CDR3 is TGCGCCAGCAGCCCTGAGCCTAGCGGGAGACTGCAGTTCTTC. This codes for CASSPEPSGRLQFF.

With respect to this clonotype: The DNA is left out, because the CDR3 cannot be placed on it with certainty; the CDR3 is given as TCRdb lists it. The CDR3 sequence: CASSIYLCSVAGTGFSLGQFF. This chain links TRBV7-9 with TRBJ2-1; no DNA check was done on the table's D call, TRBD1. Per the germline V gene, CDR1 is SEHNR and CDR2 is FQNEAQ (reference sequence). The CDR3 is made up of 21 amino acids, end residues included.

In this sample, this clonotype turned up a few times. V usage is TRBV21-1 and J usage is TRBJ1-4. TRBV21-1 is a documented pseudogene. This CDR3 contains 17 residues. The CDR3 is CASSKERVHATNEKLFF. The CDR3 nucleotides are TGTGCCAGCAGCAAAGAAAGAGTCCATGCAACTAATGAAAAACTGTTTTTT.

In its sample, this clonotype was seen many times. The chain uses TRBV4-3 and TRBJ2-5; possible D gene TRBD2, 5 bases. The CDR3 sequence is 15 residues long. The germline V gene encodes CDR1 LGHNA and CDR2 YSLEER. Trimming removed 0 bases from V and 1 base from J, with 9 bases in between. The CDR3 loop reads CASSQDWSGQETQYF. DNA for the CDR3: TGCGCCAGCAGCCAAGATTGGAGCGGCCAAGAGACCCAGTACTTC.

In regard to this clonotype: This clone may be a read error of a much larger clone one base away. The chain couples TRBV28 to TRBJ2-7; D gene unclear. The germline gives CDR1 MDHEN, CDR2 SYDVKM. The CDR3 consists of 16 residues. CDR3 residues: CASSLLSGVIAYVQYF. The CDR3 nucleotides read TGTGCCAGCAGTTTACTGTCTGGGGTAATCGCCTACGTGCAGTACTTC.

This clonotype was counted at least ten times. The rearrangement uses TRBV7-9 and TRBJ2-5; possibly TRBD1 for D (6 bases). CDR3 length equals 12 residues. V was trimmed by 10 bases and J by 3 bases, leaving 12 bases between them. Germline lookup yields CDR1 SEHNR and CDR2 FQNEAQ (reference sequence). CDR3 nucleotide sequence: TGTGCCACCGCTCGGACAGAAGAGACCCAGTACTTC. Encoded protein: CATARTEETQYF. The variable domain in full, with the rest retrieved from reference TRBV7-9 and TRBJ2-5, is DTGVSQNPRHKITKRGQNVTFRCDPISEHNRLYWYRQTLGQGPEFLTYFQNEAQLEKSRLLSDRFSAERPKGSFSTLEIQRTEQGDSAMYLCATARTEETQYFGPGTRLLVL.

The DNA for the CDR3 is TGTGCCAGCAGTGGGGACAGACTCAATCAGCCCCAGCATTTT. This gives the protein CASSGDRLNQPQHF. This chain joins TRBV28 and TRBJ1-5, with 7 bases fitting TRBD1. Germline values: CDR1 MDHEN, CDR2 SYDVKM. The CDR3 sequence is 14 residues long. V was pared by 5 bases and J by 3 bases, with 4 bases of the junction left unmatched.

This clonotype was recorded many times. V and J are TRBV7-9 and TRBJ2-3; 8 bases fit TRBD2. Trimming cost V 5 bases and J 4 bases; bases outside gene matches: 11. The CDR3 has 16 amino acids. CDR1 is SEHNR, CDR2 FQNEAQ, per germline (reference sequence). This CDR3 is CASSPSRTSIADTQYF. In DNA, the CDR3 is TGTGCCAGCAGCCCCTCTAGGACTAGCATCGCAGATACGCAGTATTTT.

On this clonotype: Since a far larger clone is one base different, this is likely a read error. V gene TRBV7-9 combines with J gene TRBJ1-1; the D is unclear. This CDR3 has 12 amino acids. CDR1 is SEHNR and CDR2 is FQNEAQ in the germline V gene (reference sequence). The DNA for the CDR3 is TGTGCCAGCAGCCCCCCGAACACTGAAGCTTGCTTT. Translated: CASSPPNTEACF.